What follows are 4 T cell receptor beta chains derived from one specimen sequenced in a study of T cells in localized non-small cell lung cancer. Measured with immunoSEQ multiplex PCR; TCRdb has only the in-frame clones, and not every one. The table lists tens of thousands of clones, approximately 90% of them singletons. This material consisted of peripheral blood, taken before any cancer treatment. These receptors all stem from a man aged 40 to 70 with stage I lung adenocarcinoma.

This clone was picked up one time. The gene calls are TRBV11-3 and TRBJ1-1, with D perhaps TRBD1 (5 bases). This CDR3 has 18 amino acids. Germline loops: CDR1 SGHNT, CDR2 YENEEA. The V end lost 3 bases, the J end lost 1 base, and 21 bases lay between the germline ends. The CDR3 is CASSLAGVWGQGNTEAFF. CDR3 nucleotides: TGTGCCAGCAGCTTGGCCGGGGTTTGGGGCCAGGGGAACACTGAAGCTTTCTTT.

The CDR3 DNA follows: TGTGCCAGCAAAGGCCCACAGGGACCGACTGAAGCTTTCTTT. Its translation: CASKGPQGPTEAFF. The chain links TRBV6-6 to TRBJ1-1; weak D call: TRBD1 (6 bases). Deletions cut 7 bases from V and 5 bases from J, with 17 bases between. CDR3 length: 14 residues. Germline V gene data show CDR1 as MNHNY and CDR2 as SVGAGI (reference sequence).

The V gene is TRBV19, the J gene TRBJ2-7; 7 nucleotides line up with TRBD2. The CDR3 loop spans 15 amino acids. The germline V gene has CDR1 LNHDA and CDR2 SQIVND (reference sequence). J was trimmed by 6 bases and V by 8 bases; bases with no gene match: 16. The CDR3 bases are TGTGCCAGTTCTGACATTGGGGGGGTAGTTGGCGAGCAGTACTTC. This encodes CASSDIGGVVGEQYF. Combining the CDR3 with reference TRBV19 and TRBJ2-7 gives the whole variable domain DGGITQSPKYLFRKEGQNVTLSCEQNLNHDAMYWYRQDPGQGLRLIYYSQIVNDFQKGDIAEGYSVSREKKESFPLTVTSAQKNPTAFYLCASSDIGGVVGEQYFGPGTRLTVT.

V and J are TRBV9 and TRBJ1-1; D ambiguous. V lost 1 base to trimming and J lost 5 bases, with 9 bases between them. The CDR3 sequence is 13 residues long. From germline, CDR1 is SGDLS and CDR2 YYNGEE. As DNA, the CDR3 is TGTGCCAGCAGCGTATCTAGTCGGACTGAAGCTTTCTTT. This translates into CASSVSSRTEAFF.